Below, 28 T cell receptor beta chains from the same sample are listed, as sequenced in a study of blood T cells in healthy people across ages. Sample-barcoded 5' priming and a J-beta primer mix drove a second PCR of about 6 to 12 cycles. Using its own MiXCR run on the 5' RACE reads, TCRdb lists one record per CDR3 protein. The table includes about 2 million distinct CDR3 sequences, around half detected once. The specimen sequenced was blood. These receptors were collected from a woman aged 40 to 55 in good health.

The V and J genes are TRBV20-1 and TRBJ2-1; TRBD2 is a possible D gene (7 bases). The CDR3 runs to 13 residues. Germline V gives CDR1 DFQATT, CDR2 SNEGSKA (reference sequence). This CDR3 reads CRGAGTMYGEQFF. The CDR3 bases are TGCAGGGGGGCCGGGACTATGTACGGTGAGCAGTTCTTC.

In its sample, this clonotype was seen a few times. J is TRBJ1-5 and V is TRBV10-3; no clear D. The ends were cut back, 0 bases at V and 2 bases at J, with 8 bases in the middle. The CDR3 loop spans 15 amino acids. Germline V lookup: CDR1 ENHRY, CDR2 SYGVKD. The CDR3 spells CAISESVQGNQPQHF. CDR3 DNA: TGTGCCATCAGTGAGTCCGTTCAGGGCAATCAGCCCCAGCATTTT.

This clonotype was found a few times. The rearrangement links TRBV28 to TRBJ2-6; D is ambiguous. The V and J ends lost 6 bases and 1 base respectively, with 13 bases between them. Germline values: CDR1 MDHEN, CDR2 SYDVKM. The CDR3 length is 16 residues. The CDR3 region is CASRPATWSGANVLTF. DNA for the CDR3: TGTGCCAGCAGGCCAGCTACCTGGTCTGGGGCCAACGTCCTGACTTTC. Combining the CDR3 with reference TRBV28 and TRBJ2-6 gives the whole variable domain DVKVTQSSRYLVKRTGEKVFLECVQDMDHENMFWYRQDPGLGLRLIYFSYDVKMKEKGDIPEGYSVSREKKERFSLILESASTNQTSMYLCASRPATWSGANVLTFGAGSRLTVL.

This clonotype showed up just a few times. The chain uses TRBV10-3 and TRBJ1-4; no definite D call. The CDR3 contains 14 residues. Germline CDR1 and CDR2: ENHRY and SYGVKD. The V end was cut by 3 bases, the J end by 6 bases, with 11 bases between. The CDR3: CAISESGVDEKLFF. In DNA form, the CDR3 reads TGTGCCATCAGTGAATCTGGGGTTGATGAAAAACTGTTTTTT.

The chain couples TRBV20-1 to TRBJ1-2; possible D gene TRBD1, 5 bases. V gave up 6 bases and J gave up 1 base, with 18 bases separating them. CDR1 is DFQATT and CDR2 is SNEGSKA in the germline V gene (reference sequence). The CDR3 spans 15 residues. In nucleotides, the CDR3 is TGCAGTGCCCGACGGGACCCTGGGATTAACTATGGCTACACCTTC. Protein product: CSARRDPGINYGYTF.

This clonotype was recorded a few times. The chain links TRBV6-5 to TRBJ2-1, with 12 bases fitting TRBD1. CDR1 and CDR2 from the germline V gene are MNHEY and SVGAGI. The V segment lost 0 bases and the J segment 8 bases; nucleotides outside the gene matches: 8. The CDR3 is 17 amino acids. This CDR3 is CASSYSTGTGGIDEQFF. In nucleotides, the CDR3 is TGTGCCAGCAGTTACTCGACCGGGACAGGGGGCATCGATGAGCAGTTCTTC.

Ten or more counts support this clonotype. V usage is TRBV4-2 and J usage is TRBJ2-5, with D perhaps matching TRBD1 (6 bases). The CDR3 runs 14 residues. Germline V gene sequence: CDR1 LGHNA, CDR2 YNFKEQ. Trimming cost V 0 bases and J 2 bases, with 7 bases left between them. The CDR3 DNA reads as TGTGCCAGCAGCCAAGACACAGGGCAAGAGACCCAGTACTTC. Translating gives CASSQDTGQETQYF.

The rearrangement joins TRBV9 to TRBJ2-1; TRBD2 matches 9 bases. The CDR3 is made up of 16 amino acids. Germline loops: CDR1 SGDLS, CDR2 YYNGEE. V lost 4 bases, J lost 5 bases, and 10 bases stayed unmatched. CDR3 in DNA: TGTGCCAGCAGCCCCTATCTAGCGGGATTTGACAATGAGCAGTTCTTC. This sequence encodes CASSPYLAGFDNEQFF.

The chain joins TRBV4-1 to TRBJ1-1; D uncertain. CDR1 and CDR2 (germline): MGHRA, YSYEKL. Deletions cut 0 bases from V and 4 bases from J, with 12 bases between. The CDR3 contains 15 residues. As DNA, the CDR3 is TGCGCCAGCAGCCAAGATCCGGGTGGGGTCACTGAAGCTTTCTTT. Amino acids: CASSQDPGGVTEAFF.

The gene calls are TRBV10-3 and TRBJ2-1; D ambiguous. V lost 3 bases, J lost 6 bases, and 15 bases lay in between. The length of the CDR3 is 15 residues. Germline lookup yields CDR1 ENHRY and CDR2 SYGVKD. The CDR3 sequence: CAISDPGQVGNEQFF. The DNA of the CDR3 is TGTGCCATCAGTGATCCCGGGCAAGTGGGCAATGAGCAGTTCTTC.

This clonotype was detected only a few times. This rearrangement joins TRBV6-4 to TRBJ2-7; TRBD1 might be the D (6 bases). Trimming stripped 3 bases from V and 0 bases from J, with 12 bases between. CDR3 length: 15 residues. Looked up from germline, CDR1 is MRHNA and CDR2 is SNTAGT. The CDR3 loop is CASSESPDSSYEQYF. The CDR3 DNA sequence: TGTGCCAGCAGTGAATCCCCGGACAGCTCCTACGAGCAGTACTTC.

This clonotype has only one observation. The V and J genes are TRBV15 and TRBJ2-5, with 9 bases that match TRBD1. Looked up from germline, CDR1 is LNHNV and CDR2 is YYDKDF (reference sequence). The trim removed 6 bases at V and 12 bases at J, leaving 8 bases unmatched. The CDR3 is made up of 12 amino acids. The CDR3 reads CATSPGQGEKYF. Written as DNA, the CDR3 is TGTGCCACCAGTCCGGGACAGGGTGAGAAGTACTTC.

The chain employs TRBV28 and TRBJ2-3, with TRBD2 matching over 7 bases. The CDR3 consists of 13 residues. Germline V gene sequence: CDR1 MDHEN, CDR2 SYDVKM. Trimming cost V 6 bases and J 4 bases; bases outside gene matches: 4. DNA for the CDR3: TGTGCCAGCAGGACTAGCCCCGCAGATACGCAGTATTTT. This codes for CASRTSPADTQYF.

V and J are TRBV28 and TRBJ2-5; 7 bases match TRBD1. The DNA end favors TRBJ2-7, so the J call may be wrong. The CDR3 extends over 16 amino acids. Germline V lookup: CDR1 MDHEN, CDR2 SYDVKM. This CDR3 is CASGPIDGQVVHEQYF. As DNA, the CDR3 is TGTGCCAGCGGCCCGATCGATGGACAGGTAGTCCACGAGCAGTACTTC.

The sample holds one count of this clonotype. The genes are TRBV20-1 and TRBJ2-3, with D hard to call. The CDR3 loop spans 14 amino acids. V was shortened by 6 bases and J by 2 bases, with 15 bases between the two germline ends. Per germline, CDR1 DFQATT and CDR2 SNEGSKA (reference sequence). Written as DNA, the CDR3 is TGCAGTGCCCCGGCCTTTAGGCCCACAGATACGCAGTATTTT. It codes for CSAPAFRPTDTQYF.

The chain combines TRBV14 with TRBJ2-2, with a weak D call TRBD2 (5 bases). In germline, CDR1 is SGHDN, CDR2 FVKESK. Trimming pared 1 base from V and 5 bases from J, leaving 8 bases between. The length of the CDR3 is 14 residues. In nucleotides, the CDR3 is TGTGCCAGCAGCCAAGTGCGGACTACCGGGGAGCTGTTTTTT. Its protein product is CASSQVRTTGELFF.

The chain recombines TRBV5-6 with TRBJ1-2, with 12 bases fitting TRBD1. CDR1 SGHDT and CDR2 YYEEEE come from the germline V gene. The CDR3 loop spans 15 amino acids. V was pared by 4 bases and J by 8 bases, with 9 bases of the junction left unmatched. The CDR3 DNA is TGTGCCAGCAGCGCTGGGACAGGGGGCACTAAAGGCTACACCTTC. Translated: CASSAGTGGTKGYTF.

The rearrangement joins TRBV10-3 to TRBJ2-1, with TRBD2 matching 10 bases. Germline-derived CDR1 and CDR2 are ENHRY and SYGVKD. V lost 0 bases, J lost 3 bases, and 2 bases stayed unmatched. The CDR3 is 16 residues long. This CDR3 is CAISESGTSVYNEQFF. The CDR3 region has the DNA TGTGCCATCAGTGAGTCAGGGACTAGCGTCTACAATGAGCAGTTCTTC.

This CDR3 reads CASSSWGQGKVNTEAFF. The DNA of the CDR3 is TGTGCCAGCAGTTCCTGGGGACAGGGTAAGGTGAACACTGAAGCTTTCTTT. This chain uses TRBV28 with TRBJ1-1, with 9 positions matching TRBD1. Losses at the gene ends were 4 bases for V and 0 bases for J; bases not matched to a gene: 9. Germline V CDR1 and CDR2: MDHEN, SYDVKM. This CDR3 is 17 amino acids long.

This rearrangement joins TRBV24-1 to TRBJ2-1; 7 nucleotides agree with TRBD2. The CDR3 consists of 15 residues. Unmatched junction bases numbered 1, after V lost 3 bases and J lost 0 bases. Per germline, CDR1 KGHDR and CDR2 SFDVKD. The CDR3 reads CATSDVAGSYNEQFF. For the CDR3, the DNA is TGTGCCACCAGTGATGTAGCGGGCTCCTACAATGAGCAGTTCTTC.

The V and J genes are TRBV4-1 and TRBJ2-7; D gene ambiguous. The ends were cut back, 0 bases at V and 3 bases at J, with 9 bases in the middle. The CDR3 covers 14 residues. Per germline, CDR1 MGHRA and CDR2 YSYEKL. The CDR3 sequence is CASSQDGAYYEQYF. The CDR3 bases are TGCGCCAGCAGCCAAGATGGAGCCTACTACGAGCAGTACTTC.

The chain employs TRBV4-3 and TRBJ2-7; D remains ambiguous. CDR3 size: 14 residues. CDR1 and CDR2 (germline): LGHNA, YSLEER. Trimming took off 0 bases at V and 3 bases at J, with 9 bases between the two ends. CDR3 sequence (DNA): TGCGCCAGCAGCCAAGATTTGAAAGGCTACGAGCAGTACTTC. As protein: CASSQDLKGYEQYF.

This clonotype was seen more than once but under ten times. The chain carries TRBV10-3 and TRBJ1-6; possibly TRBD1 for D (6 bases). Trimming removed 1 base at V and 8 bases at J, with 15 bases between. CDR1 and CDR2 from the germline V gene are ENHRY and SYGVKD. The CDR3 is 16 amino acids. The CDR3, as DNA: TGTGCCATCAGTGAGTATAGGACAGTGTTGGATTCACCCCTCCACTTT. It yields the protein CAISEYRTVLDSPLHF.

This clonotype occurred a few times. This CDR3 reads CASSGPPGAEQYF. The CDR3 bases are TGTGCCAGCAGCGGGCCCCCAGGGGCCGAGCAGTACTTC. This chain uses TRBV6-2 or TRBV6-3 with TRBJ2-7, with D possibly matching TRBD1 (6 bases). Trimming took 6 bases from V and 6 from J, leaving 15 bases between them. The CDR3 runs 13 residues. Per germline, CDR1 MNHEY and CDR2 SVGEGT.

The V and J genes are TRBV7-2 and TRBJ2-1; TRBD2 agrees at 10 bases. The germline V gene encodes CDR1 SGHTA and CDR2 FQGNSA. This CDR3 contains 15 residues. J was trimmed by 3 bases and V by 4 bases; bases with no gene match: 3. The CDR3 region has the DNA TGTGCCAGCAGCTCAGCGGGGGGGAACTACAATGAGCAGTTCTTC. Amino acids: CASSSAGGNYNEQFF.

There are many counts of this clonotype. V usage is TRBV9 and J usage is TRBJ2-7; TRBD1 aligns across 9 bases. From germline, CDR1 is SGDLS and CDR2 YYNGEE. The V and J ends lost 3 bases and 4 bases, in that order; junction bases with no gene match: 5. The CDR3 contains 14 residues. The CDR3 here is CASSGQGVGYEQYF. CDR3 bases: TGTGCCAGCAGCGGACAGGGGGTCGGGTACGAGCAGTACTTC.

The chain uses TRBV6-5 and TRBJ1-2; D uncertain. The V end was cut by 6 bases, the J end by 3 bases, with 11 bases between. The CDR3 length is 13 residues. The germline gives CDR1 MNHEY, CDR2 SVGAGI. CDR3 coding DNA: TGTGCCAGCAGCTCCTCTGACCACTATGGCTACACCTTC. This translates into CASSSSDHYGYTF.

The rearrangement uses TRBV20-1 and TRBJ2-3, with 9 positions matching TRBD2. The CDR3 loop spans 16 amino acids. Trimming removed 0 bases from V and 2 bases from J; junction bases left unmatched: 6. CDR1 is DFQATT, CDR2 SNEGSKA, per germline (reference sequence). CDR3 DNA sequence: TGCAGTGCTAGAGATCCAGCGGGGGGTGACACAGATACGCAGTATTTT. Amino acid sequence: CSARDPAGGDTDTQYF.